The rows below give T cell receptor beta chains drawn from one sample of a study of blood T cell repertoires in COVID-19. TCRdb's table, derived via immunoSEQ multiplex PCR, lists solely in-frame clones and lacks some. Counted here are some 120,000 clones, about four fifths occurring once; the ten biggest clones make up around an eighth. Sample: peripheral blood. The receptors derive from a woman aged 30 to 39 who had recovered from COVID-19. The conserved cysteine and the conserved F or W are not part of the CDR3 here. Fields, in order: J gene, V gene, CDR3 protein.

J gene: TRBJ2-4; V gene: TRBV18; CDR3 protein: ASSPRQGSAKNIQY
J gene: TRBJ2-3; V gene: TRBV4-1; CDR3 protein: ASSQGDRGPDTQY
J gene: TRBJ1-5; V gene: TRBV5-8; CDR3 protein: ASSSGTGVKDQPQH
J gene: TRBJ2-7; V gene: TRBV10-3; CDR3 protein: AISSTGVIGLAREQY
J gene: TRBJ2-7; V gene: TRBV4-2; CDR3 protein: ASSQGTGLTLPYEQY
J gene: TRBJ2-1; V gene: TRBV7-6; CDR3 protein: ASSLVAGGSYNEQF
J gene: TRBJ2-2; V gene: TRBV6-5; CDR3 protein: ASSWGQGNTGELF
J gene: TRBJ2-3; V gene: TRBV7-8; CDR3 protein: ASSLGDWGTDTQY
J gene: TRBJ1-1; V gene: TRBV9; CDR3 protein: ASSPGTGAVTEAF
J gene: TRBJ2-3; V gene: TRBV7-3; CDR3 protein: ASSSGRSTDTQY
J gene: TRBJ1-5; V gene: TRBV19; CDR3 protein: ASSPQWRGNQPQH
J gene: TRBJ2-2; V gene: TRBV24-1; CDR3 protein: ATGPGDFTGELF
J gene: TRBJ1-2; V gene: TRBV5-1; CDR3 protein: ASSLTGTYYGYT
J gene: TRBJ2-1; V gene: TRBV6-1; CDR3 protein: ASSEETGGMDNEQF
J gene: TRBJ2-3; V gene: TRBV7-2; CDR3 protein: ASSGLAGGVITDTQY
J gene: TRBJ2-1; V gene: TRBV11-2; CDR3 protein: ASSLAGLAVGHNEQF
J gene: TRBJ2-3; V gene: TRBV5-1; CDR3 protein: ASSLGRLGQGSSTDTQY
J gene: TRBJ2-7; V gene: TRBV7-3; CDR3 protein: ASSETGAEQY
J gene: TRBJ1-1; V gene: TRBV19; CDR3 protein: ASRGREAF
J gene: TRBJ1-5; V gene: TRBV30; CDR3 protein: AWGTGKEPQH
J gene: TRBJ1-2; V gene: TRBV6-2/TRBV6-3; CDR3 protein: ASSRGDGYT
J gene: TRBJ1-2; V gene: TRBV9; CDR3 protein: ASSITGDYGYT
J gene: TRBJ2-3; V gene: TRBV7-9; CDR3 protein: ASSFETGTDTQY
J gene: TRBJ2-7; V gene: TRBV24-1; CDR3 protein: ATRLAGDHEQY
J gene: TRBJ1-5; V gene: TRBV19; CDR3 protein: ASRPGESNQPQH
J gene: TRBJ1-2; V gene: TRBV9; CDR3 protein: ASSVDSNYGYT
J gene: TRBJ2-3; V gene: TRBV7-9; CDR3 protein: ASSSGTSGTDTQY
J gene: TRBJ2-3; V gene: TRBV24-1; CDR3 protein: ATAGPPGEKGKDTQY
J gene: TRBJ1-2; V gene: TRBV9; CDR3 protein: ASSAADGGGGPNGYT
J gene: TRBJ1-2; V gene: TRBV29-1; CDR3 protein: SVGETYGYT
J gene: TRBJ1-6; V gene: TRBV5-1; CDR3 protein: ASSLGADRSNSPLH
J gene: TRBJ1-5; V gene: TRBV29-1; CDR3 protein: SVEEGTHQPQH
J gene: TRBJ2-7; V gene: TRBV19; CDR3 protein: ASSARDRSVDEQY
J gene: TRBJ1-2; V gene: TRBV7-3; CDR3 protein: ASSLTGGGYGYT
J gene: TRBJ1-5; V gene: TRBV18; CDR3 protein: ASSPDRGGNQPQH
J gene: TRBJ2-7; V gene: TRBV7-2; CDR3 protein: ASSFGGGSYEQY
J gene: TRBJ1-1; V gene: TRBV27; CDR3 protein: ASRDSRGLYTEAF
J gene: TRBJ2-1; V gene: TRBV2; CDR3 protein: ASSERQGSRNEQF
J gene: TRBJ1-4; V gene: TRBV18; CDR3 protein: ASSPRGGGDEKLF
J gene: TRBJ1-2; V gene: TRBV6-5; CDR3 protein: ASSQTGPYGYT
J gene: TRBJ2-7; V gene: TRBV19; CDR3 protein: ASSMGARYEQY
J gene: TRBJ2-3; V gene: TRBV19; CDR3 protein: ASSIGPLLTDTQY
J gene: TRBJ2-7; V gene: TRBV5-8; CDR3 protein: ASSFIGTVNEQY
J gene: TRBJ2-5; V gene: TRBV7-9; CDR3 protein: ASRTSGGKETQY
J gene: TRBJ2-2; V gene: TRBV2; CDR3 protein: VSSVHPGGTNTGELF
J gene: TRBJ1-2; V gene: TRBV30; CDR3 protein: AWSVGEDGYT
J gene: TRBJ2-7; V gene: TRBV9; CDR3 protein: ASSPWAESSYEQY
J gene: TRBJ2-3; V gene: TRBV5-1; CDR3 protein: ASSWVGLSTDTQY
J gene: TRBJ2-6; V gene: TRBV9; CDR3 protein: ASSVEGTVFSGANVLT
J gene: TRBJ2-7; V gene: TRBV4-1; CDR3 protein: ASSQTGAGVPYEQY
J gene: TRBJ2-3; V gene: TRBV2; CDR3 protein: ASRGTAGYTQY
J gene: TRBJ2-3; V gene: TRBV10-1; CDR3 protein: ASETSGGTDTQY
J gene: TRBJ2-5; V gene: TRBV11-3; CDR3 protein: ASSLGERETQY